Below, 18 T cell receptor beta chains from the same sample are listed, as sequenced in a study of blood T cells in healthy people across ages (dated by TCRdb to 2014 to 2015). Libraries were constructed by 5' RACE. The data were produced on an Illumina HiSeq 2500. A second PCR of roughly 7 to 11 cycles was performed with a sample-barcoded 5' primer and a J-beta primer mix. The raw public data were reprocessed by TCRdb itself: fastp quality trimming at Q25, MiXCR clonotype calling, in-frame beta chains only. Entries that share a CDR3 protein sequence are merged under the most common genes and DNA. The sample table shows 700,000 to 950,000 distinct CDR3 sequences, and about 62% are seen once. Clones ranked in the top ten supply about 20% of the sample. Sequencing was carried out using blood. The receptors were gathered from a young man in good health.

There are a few counts of this clonotype. The rearrangement links TRBV4-3 to TRBJ2-4, with D unresolved. The V end lost 1 base, the J end lost 0 bases, and 7 bases lay between the germline ends. Germline CDR1 reads LGHNA; CDR2 reads YSLEER. The CDR3 has 15 residues. The CDR3 nucleotides are TGCGCCAGCAGCCAAGTTTGGGTAGCCAAAAACATTCAGTACTTC. Its translation: CASSQVWVAKNIQYF.

In its sample, this clonotype was seen once. The gene calls are TRBV15 and TRBJ2-3; no reliable D call. The V gene lost 8 bases and the J gene lost 6 bases, with 12 bases spanning the gap. The CDR3 has 12 amino acids. The germline gives CDR1 LNHNV, CDR2 YYDKDF (reference sequence). The chain's CDR3 is CATAAQWDTQYF. CDR3 in DNA: TGTGCCACCGCAGCCCAATGGGATACGCAGTATTTT.

On this clonotype: Relative to the germline gene, one junction end is altered; a read error may explain this. The chain has TRBV20-1 and TRBJ1-2; D ambiguous. The germline gives CDR1 DFQATT, CDR2 SNEGSKA (reference sequence). The CDR3 consists of 12 residues. The CDR3 is CSARSANYGYNF. As DNA, the CDR3 is TGCAGTGCAAGATCAGCGAACTATGGCTACAACTTC.

The chain recombines TRBV20-1 with TRBJ2-7; 7 positions match TRBD1. This CDR3 is built from 14 residues. The germline V gene has CDR1 DFQATT and CDR2 SNEGSKA (reference sequence). Germline trimming cut 5 bases from V and 2 bases from J; bases unmatched to any gene: 9. CDR3 sequence: CSAFDRVGTYEQYF. The CDR3 coding sequence is TGCAGTGCTTTCGACAGGGTGGGTACCTACGAGCAGTACTTC.

This chain joins TRBV28 and TRBJ1-1; possibly TRBD1 for D (5 bases). V was shortened by 6 bases and J by 1 base, with 15 bases between the two germline ends. CDR1 MDHEN and CDR2 SYDVKM come from the germline V gene. This CDR3 is built from 15 residues. CDR3 loop: CASSLPAGKNTEAFF. In DNA form, the CDR3 reads TGTGCCAGCAGCCTCCCCGCAGGGAAGAACACTGAAGCTTTCTTT.

This clonotype occurred a few times. At one end, the junction sequence differs from germline, possibly due to a read error. The chain is built from TRBV18 and TRBJ1-1; D gene unclear. Germline V CDR1 and CDR2: KGHSH, LQKENI. The CDR3 consists of 13 residues. The CDR3: CASSPQEGTEAFF. The CDR3 DNA reads as TGTGCCAGCTCCCCACAAGAAGGCACTGAAGCTTTCTTT.

The rearrangement links TRBV6-1 to TRBJ2-5, with D possibly being TRBD1 or TRBD2 (5 bases each). This CDR3 contains 13 residues. The germline V gene encodes CDR1 MNHNS and CDR2 SASEGT. V was cut by 6 bases and J by 5 bases, with 13 bases left in between. CDR3 DNA sequence: TGTGCCAGCAGGGGGACCACGGCCGAGACCCAGTACTTC. This codes for CASRGTTAETQYF.

This chain connects TRBV7-9 to TRBJ1-4; the D is unclear. This CDR3 is built from 14 residues. Germline V gene sequence: CDR1 SEHNR, CDR2 FQNEAQ (reference sequence). The V end was cut by 6 bases, the J end by 1 base, with 9 bases between. This CDR3 reads CASSDGETNEKLFF. The CDR3, as DNA: TGTGCCAGCAGTGACGGAGAAACTAATGAAAAACTGTTTTTT. The complete variable domain, with remaining parts taken from reference TRBV7-9 and TRBJ1-4, reads DTGVSQNPRHKITKRGQNVTFRCDPISEHNRLYWYRQTLGQGPEFLTYFQNEAQLEKSRLLSDRFSAERPKGSFSTLEIQRTEQGDSAMYLCASSDGETNEKLFFGSGTQLSVL.

The sample holds a few counts of this clonotype. This chain connects TRBV20-1 to TRBJ1-5; D is uncertain. Trimming pared 6 bases from V and 1 base from J, leaving 22 bases between. The germline gives CDR1 DFQATT, CDR2 SNEGSKA (reference sequence). The CDR3 sequence is 17 residues long. CDR3 protein: CSATILSGTESNQPQHF. DNA of the CDR3: TGCAGTGCCACAATCCTTTCCGGCACAGAAAGCAATCAGCCCCAGCATTTT.

V gene TRBV6-5 combines with J gene TRBJ2-5, with 8 bases lining up with TRBD2. The J call is doubtful: the DNA matches TRBJ2-7 better. Germline CDR1 is MNHEY and CDR2 is SVGAGI. This CDR3 has 13 residues. The CDR3 DNA sequence: TGTGCCAGCCGGGGGGGCTTCCCGAGCGAGCAGTACTTC. This codes for CASRGGFPSEQYF.

The chain has TRBV4-3 and TRBJ2-1, with 7 bases identical to TRBD2. After removal of 0 bases from V and 4 bases from J, the junction contained 3 bases not matched to a gene. This CDR3 has 15 residues. Germline CDR1 is LGHNA and CDR2 is YSLEER. The CDR3 bases are TGCGCCAGCAGCCAAGATGTGGGGGGGTACAATGAGCAGTTCTTC. The encoded protein is CASSQDVGGYNEQFF.

The CDR3 nucleotides are TGTGCCAGCAGCAGGTACCCGGGACAGGGTTTAGACTATGGCTACACCTTC. This gives the protein CASSRYPGQGLDYGYTF. The genes are TRBV7-2 and TRBJ1-2, with 9 nucleotides matching TRBD1. CDR3 length: 17 amino acids. The germline V gene has CDR1 SGHTA and CDR2 FQGNSA. The ends lost 5 bases at V and 3 bases at J; junction bases unmatched: 13.

This rearrangement joins TRBV6-6 to TRBJ1-5; TRBD1 matches at 8 bases. V lost 6 bases and J lost 6; bases outside the gene matches: 4. Germline V gives CDR1 MNHNY, CDR2 SVGAGI (reference sequence). The CDR3 is 13 amino acids. CDR3 sequence: CASSLRGLQPQHF. CDR3 in DNA: TGTGCCAGCAGCCTCAGGGGGCTTCAGCCCCAGCATTTT.

This clonotype was detected many times. This sequence joins TRBV30 and TRBJ2-3; 7 nucleotides match TRBD2. This CDR3 has 13 amino acids. J gave up 1 base and V 8 bases, and 6 bases lay outside the gene matches. Looked up from germline, CDR1 is GTSNPN and CDR2 is SVGIG (reference sequence). DNA of the CDR3: TGTGCCGGGCGGGAGCGGGGCACAGATACGCAGTATTTT. Its protein product is CAGRERGTDTQYF. The whole variable domain, filled in from reference TRBV30 and TRBJ2-3, reads SQTIHQWPATLVQPVGSPLSLECTVEGTSNPNLYWYRQAAGRGLQLLFYSVGIGQISSEVPQNLSASRPQDRQFILSSKKLLLSDSGFYLCAGRERGTDTQYFGPGTRLTVL.

In this sample, this clonotype turned up a few times. The chain links TRBV6-6 to TRBJ2-5; tentative D call: TRBD2 (5 bases). The CDR3 runs to 16 residues. V was shortened by 6 bases and J by 0 bases, with 17 bases between the two germline ends. Germline CDR1 reads MNHNY; CDR2 reads SVGAGI (reference sequence). The CDR3: CASRSSGGSYQETQYF. CDR3 in DNA: TGTGCCAGCAGATCTTCGGGCGGGTCCTACCAAGAGACCCAGTACTTC.

The rearrangement joins TRBV20-1 to TRBJ2-1; D gene ambiguous. CDR3 size: 11 residues. Germline V CDR1 and CDR2: DFQATT, SNEGSKA (reference sequence). The germline V and J ends were trimmed by 6 bases and 6 bases, with 9 bases remaining between them. The CDR3 DNA reads as TGCAGTGCCCGCGGCATCAATGAGCAGTTCTTC. Protein: CSARGINEQFF.

The chain links TRBV27 to TRBJ2-3, with D uncertain. The CDR3 sequence is 14 residues long. The ends were cut back, 5 bases at V and 2 bases at J, with 11 bases in the middle. Looked up from germline, CDR1 is MNHEY and CDR2 is SMNVEV (reference sequence). DNA for the CDR3: TGTGCCAGCAGTGACCGAACCTACACAGATACGCAGTATTTT. It yields the protein CASSDRTYTDTQYF.

The V gene is TRBV6-6, the J gene TRBJ2-1; a possible D gene is TRBD2 (6 bases). CDR3 length equals 15 residues. V dropped 2 bases and J dropped 7 bases, with 15 bases sitting between them. CDR1 and CDR2 (germline): MNHNY, SVGAGI (reference sequence). CDR3 residues: CASSYTRLGGNEQFF. The DNA for the CDR3 is TGTGCCAGCAGTTACACCCGACTGGGGGGAAATGAGCAGTTCTTC.